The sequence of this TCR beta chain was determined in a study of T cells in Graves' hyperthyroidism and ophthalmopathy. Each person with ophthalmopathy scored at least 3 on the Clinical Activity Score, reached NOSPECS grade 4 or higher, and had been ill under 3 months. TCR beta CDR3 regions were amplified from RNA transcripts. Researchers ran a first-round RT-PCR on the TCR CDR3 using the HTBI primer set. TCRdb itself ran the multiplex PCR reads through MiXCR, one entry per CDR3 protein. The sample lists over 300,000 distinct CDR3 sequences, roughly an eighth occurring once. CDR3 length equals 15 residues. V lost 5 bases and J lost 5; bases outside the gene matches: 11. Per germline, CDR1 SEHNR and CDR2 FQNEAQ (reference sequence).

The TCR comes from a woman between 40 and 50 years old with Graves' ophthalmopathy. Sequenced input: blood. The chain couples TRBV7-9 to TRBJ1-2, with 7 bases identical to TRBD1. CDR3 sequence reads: CASSPRDSGRYGYTF. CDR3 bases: TGTGCCAGCAGCCCCCGGGACAGTGGGCGATATGGCTACACCTTC.